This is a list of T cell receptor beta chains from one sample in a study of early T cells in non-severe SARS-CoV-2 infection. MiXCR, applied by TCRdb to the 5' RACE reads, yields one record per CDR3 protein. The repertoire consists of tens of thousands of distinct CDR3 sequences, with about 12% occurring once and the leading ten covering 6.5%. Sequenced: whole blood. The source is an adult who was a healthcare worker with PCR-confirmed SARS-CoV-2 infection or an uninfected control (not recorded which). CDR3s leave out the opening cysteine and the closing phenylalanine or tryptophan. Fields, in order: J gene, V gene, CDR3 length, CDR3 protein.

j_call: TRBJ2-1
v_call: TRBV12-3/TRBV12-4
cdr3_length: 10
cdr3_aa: ASSAEGHEQF

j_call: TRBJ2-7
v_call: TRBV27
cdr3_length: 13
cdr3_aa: ASSFLGQGTYEQY

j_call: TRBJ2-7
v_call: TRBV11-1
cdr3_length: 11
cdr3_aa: ASSTGLVSEQY

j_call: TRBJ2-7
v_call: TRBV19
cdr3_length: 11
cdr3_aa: ASSIGLGEEQY

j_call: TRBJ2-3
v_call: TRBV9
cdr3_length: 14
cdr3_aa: ASSVAGFGGSDTQY

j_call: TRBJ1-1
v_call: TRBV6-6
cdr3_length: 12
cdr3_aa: ASIRLGGNTEAF

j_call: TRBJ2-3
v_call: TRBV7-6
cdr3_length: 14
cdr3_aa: ASSLEGGRAADTQY

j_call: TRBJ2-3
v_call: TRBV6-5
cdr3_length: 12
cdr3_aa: ASSQREGTDTQY

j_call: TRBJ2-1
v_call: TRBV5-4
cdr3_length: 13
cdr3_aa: ASSLGSGRADEQF

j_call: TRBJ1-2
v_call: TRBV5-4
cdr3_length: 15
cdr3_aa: ASSLKGTGGIYRGYT

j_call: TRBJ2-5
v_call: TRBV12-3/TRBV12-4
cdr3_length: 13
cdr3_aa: ASSLMAGVGETQY

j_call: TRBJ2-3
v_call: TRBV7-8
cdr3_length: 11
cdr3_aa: ASSLGRADTQY

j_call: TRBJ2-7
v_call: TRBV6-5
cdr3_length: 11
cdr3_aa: ASSYGRNYEQY

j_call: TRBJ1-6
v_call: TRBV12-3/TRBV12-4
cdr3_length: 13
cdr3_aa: ASSRGDSDNSPLH

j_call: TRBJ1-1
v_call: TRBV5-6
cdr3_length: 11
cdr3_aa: ASNPQAASEAF

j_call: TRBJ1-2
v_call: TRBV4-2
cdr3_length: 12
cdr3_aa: ASSQGRGQYGYT

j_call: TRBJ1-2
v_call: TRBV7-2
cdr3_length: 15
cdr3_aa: ASSLGFGTGRGYGYT

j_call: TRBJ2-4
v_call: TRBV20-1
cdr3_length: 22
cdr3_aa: SARVAGTGNLLSQDGLAKNIQY

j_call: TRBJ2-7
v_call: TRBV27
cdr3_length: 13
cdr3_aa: ASSSAGLALSEQY

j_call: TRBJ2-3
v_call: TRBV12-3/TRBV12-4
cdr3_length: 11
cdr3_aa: ASSFYRENTQY

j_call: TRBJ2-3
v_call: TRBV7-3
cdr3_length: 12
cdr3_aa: ASSLNPRPDTQY

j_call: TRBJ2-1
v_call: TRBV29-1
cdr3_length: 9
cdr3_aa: SARVHNEQF

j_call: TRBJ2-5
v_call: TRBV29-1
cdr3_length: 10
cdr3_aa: SGQWATKTQY

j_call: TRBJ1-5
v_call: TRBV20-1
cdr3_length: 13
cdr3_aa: SAREGRGNNQPQH

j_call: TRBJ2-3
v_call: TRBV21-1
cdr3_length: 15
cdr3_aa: ASSKFGRQRPTDTQY

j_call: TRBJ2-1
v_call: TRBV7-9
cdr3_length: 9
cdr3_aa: VSGIGNEQF

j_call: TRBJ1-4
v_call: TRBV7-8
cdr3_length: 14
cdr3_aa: ASSPGQGATNEKLF

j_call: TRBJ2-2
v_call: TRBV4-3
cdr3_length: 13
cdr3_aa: ASRLTQTGGGELF

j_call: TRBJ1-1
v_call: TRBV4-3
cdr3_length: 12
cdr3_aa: ASSQEGLNTEAF

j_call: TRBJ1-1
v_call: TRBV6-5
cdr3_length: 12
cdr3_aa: ASSYQQLNTEAF

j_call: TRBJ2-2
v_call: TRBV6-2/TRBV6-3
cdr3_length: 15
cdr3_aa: ASSPGRGQAATGELF

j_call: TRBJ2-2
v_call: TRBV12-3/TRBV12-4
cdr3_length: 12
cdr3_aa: ASSKAGGTGELF

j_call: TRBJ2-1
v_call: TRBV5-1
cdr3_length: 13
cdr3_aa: ASSPGLADYNEQF

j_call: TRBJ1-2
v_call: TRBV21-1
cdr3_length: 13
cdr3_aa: ARVNQGAPHYGYT

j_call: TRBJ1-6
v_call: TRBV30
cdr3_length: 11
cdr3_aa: AWRQGDNSPLH

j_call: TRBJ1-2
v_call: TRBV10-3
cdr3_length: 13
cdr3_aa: AISELNREHYGYT

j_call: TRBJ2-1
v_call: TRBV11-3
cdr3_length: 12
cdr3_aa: ASSLDTRHNEQF

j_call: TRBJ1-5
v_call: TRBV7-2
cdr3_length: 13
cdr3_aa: ASSFRAGEGQPQH

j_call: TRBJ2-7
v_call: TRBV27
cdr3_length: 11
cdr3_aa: ASSMGRAYEQY

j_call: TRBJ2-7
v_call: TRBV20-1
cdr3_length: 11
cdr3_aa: SAGGGAGAEGY

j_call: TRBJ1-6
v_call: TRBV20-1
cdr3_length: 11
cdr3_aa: SAGTNDNSPLH

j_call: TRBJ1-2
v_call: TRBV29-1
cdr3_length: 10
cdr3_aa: SVGRQNYGYT

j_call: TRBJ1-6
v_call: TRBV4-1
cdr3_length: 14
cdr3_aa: ASSQPQGARNSPLH

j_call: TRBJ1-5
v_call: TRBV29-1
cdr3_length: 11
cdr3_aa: SVAKGVGQPQH

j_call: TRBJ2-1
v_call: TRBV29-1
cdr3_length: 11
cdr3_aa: SGQGTGGREQF

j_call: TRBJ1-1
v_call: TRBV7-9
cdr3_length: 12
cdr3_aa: ASRPGQGGTEAF

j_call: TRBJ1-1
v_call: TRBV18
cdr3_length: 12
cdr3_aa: ASSPVSMNTEAF

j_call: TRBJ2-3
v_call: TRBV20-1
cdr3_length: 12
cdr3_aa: SARDPIGTDTQY

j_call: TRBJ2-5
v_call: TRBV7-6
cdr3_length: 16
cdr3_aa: ASSLETSGRPFVETQY

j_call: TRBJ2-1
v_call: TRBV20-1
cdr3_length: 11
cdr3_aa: SARDQIYNEQF

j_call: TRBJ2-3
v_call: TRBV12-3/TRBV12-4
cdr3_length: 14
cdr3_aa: ASSPHGQGSTDTQY

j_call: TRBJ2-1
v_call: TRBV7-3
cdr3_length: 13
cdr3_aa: ASSERTSGYNEQF

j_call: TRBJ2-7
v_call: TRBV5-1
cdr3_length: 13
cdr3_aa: ASSFGTGGSYEQY

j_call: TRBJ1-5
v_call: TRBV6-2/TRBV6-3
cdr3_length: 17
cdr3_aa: ASSYSTSDRAPLNQPQH

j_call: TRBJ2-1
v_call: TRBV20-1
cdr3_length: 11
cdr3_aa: SARDGLRGEQF

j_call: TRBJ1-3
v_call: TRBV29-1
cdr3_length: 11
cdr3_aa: SVVGTAGNTIY

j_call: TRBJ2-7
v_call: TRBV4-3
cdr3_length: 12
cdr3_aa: ASSLSLRLGEQY

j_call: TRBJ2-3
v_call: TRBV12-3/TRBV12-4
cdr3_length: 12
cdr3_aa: ASSLGGRAVTQY